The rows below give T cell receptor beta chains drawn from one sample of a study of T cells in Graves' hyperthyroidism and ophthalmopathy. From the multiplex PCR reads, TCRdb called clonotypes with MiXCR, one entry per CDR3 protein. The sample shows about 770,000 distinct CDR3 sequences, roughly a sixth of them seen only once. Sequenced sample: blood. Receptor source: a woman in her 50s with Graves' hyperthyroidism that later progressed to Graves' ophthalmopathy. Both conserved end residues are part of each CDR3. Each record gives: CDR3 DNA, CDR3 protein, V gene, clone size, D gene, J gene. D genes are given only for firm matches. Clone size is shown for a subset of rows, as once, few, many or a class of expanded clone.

TGTGCCAGCAGCCAACAGGGTTCGATTGGCGGGGAGCTGTTTTTT | CASSQQGSIGGELFF | TRBV12-3/TRBV12-4 | many | NA | TRBJ2-2
TGTGCCAGCAGCTTGCGTCGCGGGGGTTTGTCCTACGAGCAGTACTTC | CASSLRRGGLSYEQYF | TRBV5-4 | NA | TRBD2 | TRBJ2-7
TGTGCCAGCAGTGACAGGGAAGGCACTGAAGCTTTCTTT | CASSDREGTEAFF | TRBV6-1 | many | NA | TRBJ1-1
TGTGCCAGCAGGCCGACAGGGCGCAATCAGCCCCAGCATTTT | CASRPTGRNQPQHF | TRBV12-3/TRBV12-4 | few | TRBD1 | TRBJ1-5
TGCAGTGCTAGAGTCCTGGACAGGGAGGCCGGGGAGCTGTTTTTT | CSARVLDREAGELFF | TRBV20-1 | NA | TRBD1 | TRBJ2-2
TGTGCCAGCAGCCCAGACATGGGTCCCACTGAAGCTTTCTTT | CASSPDMGPTEAFF | TRBV9 | NA | NA | TRBJ1-1
TGTGCCAGCAGCTTACCACAGGACAGCGTCCTGACTTTC | CASSLPQDSVLTF | TRBV11-2 | few | NA | TRBJ2-6
TGCAGTGCTGCAGGCCGGGGGGGCCTCACAGATACGCAGTATTTT | CSAAGRGGLTDTQYF | TRBV20-1 | many | TRBD2 | TRBJ2-3
TGCAGCGTTGAAGAGACAGGGTTGAACACTGAAGCTTTCTTT | CSVEETGLNTEAFF | TRBV29-1 | many | TRBD1 | TRBJ1-1
TGTGCCAGTAGTATAGATCTAAATCTCCAAGAGACCCAGTACTTC | CASSIDLNLQETQYF | TRBV19 | NA | NA | TRBJ2-5
TGTGCCAGCAGCCAAGTACTACGGCGCCAAGAGACCCAGTACTTC | CASSQVLRRQETQYF | TRBV14 | few | NA | TRBJ2-5
TGTGCCATCATGCCCGGAGGGCTCAACTATGGCTACACCTTC | CAIMPGGLNYGYTF | TRBV10-3 | few | NA | TRBJ1-2
TGTGCCAGCAGCGCCCCGCGGGGGCCGAACACCGGGGAGCTGTTTTTT | CASSAPRGPNTGELFF | TRBV9 | few | NA | TRBJ2-2
TGCAGTGCTAGAGCGGATGTAGTTTTGAATGAGCAGTTCTTC | CSARADVVLNEQFF | TRBV20-1 | many | NA | TRBJ2-1
TGTGCCAGCAGCGCCGCCCTAGAGGCCGGGGAGCTGTTTTTT | CASSAALEAGELFF | TRBV9 | NA | NA | TRBJ2-2
TGCAGTGCTAGAGATCCGAGACAGGGGGTAAATCTAGCCAAAAACATTCAGTACTTC | CSARDPRQGVNLAKNIQYF | TRBV20-1 | many | TRBD1 | TRBJ2-4
TGTGCCTGGAGTACCGACAGGGTGGAGACCCAGTACTTC | CAWSTDRVETQYF | TRBV30 | many | TRBD1 | TRBJ2-5
TGTGCCAGCAGTTACGAGCCGGGTCTTAATTCACCCCTCCACTTT | CASSYEPGLNSPLHF | TRBV6-6 | NA | NA | TRBJ1-6
TGTGCCAGCGGGAGAGGGACAGCTTTGAACACTGAAGCTTTCTTT | CASGRGTALNTEAFF | TRBV6-2/TRBV6-3 | many | TRBD1 | TRBJ1-1
TGCAGTGCGAAGACTAGCGGGACAGAGACCCAGTACTTC | CSAKTSGTETQYF | TRBV20-1 | NA | TRBD2 | TRBJ2-5
TGTGCCAGCAGCCCCTTCGGTAGCGGGGGAGCAGATACGCAGTATTTT | CASSPFGSGGADTQYF | TRBV3-1 | NA | TRBD2 | TRBJ2-3
TGTGCCAGCAGCTTTGGGTTGGGGGAAGACCAGTACTTC | CASSFGLGEDQYF | TRBV7-3 | many | NA | TRBJ2-5
TGTGCCAGCAGCGGCCCCCGGGGGACAACCCAGCATTTT | CASSGPRGTTQHF | TRBV7-8 | many | NA | TRBJ1-5
TGTGCCAGCAGTGCCGGCCCGCCGGGACACTACGAGCAGTACTTC | CASSAGPPGHYEQYF | TRBV28 | many | NA | TRBJ2-7
TGCAGCGTCGAGTGGCGAAGCACTGAAGCTTTCTTT | CSVEWRSTEAFF | TRBV29-1 | many | NA | TRBJ1-1
TGTGCCAGCAGTCGCGGGACCCACAGTCAGCCCCAGCATTTT | CASSRGTHSQPQHF | TRBV28 | NA | NA | TRBJ1-5
TGCGCCAGCAGCTTGCCGGGACAGGGATCGAATGGCTACACCTTC | CASSLPGQGSNGYTF | TRBV5-1 | many | TRBD1 | TRBJ1-2
TGTGCCAGCAGCCAAGAGGCTAGCGGGGGTCCCGAGCAGTACTTC | CASSQEASGGPEQYF | TRBV3-1 | many | TRBD2 | TRBJ2-7
TGTGCCAGCAGCCATGGCCACCCTGAAGAGACCCAGTACTTC | CASSHGHPEETQYF | TRBV3-1 | many | NA | TRBJ2-5
TGTGCCAGCAGCCAAGCGGGGGGAGGCAATCAGCCCCAGCATTTT | CASSQAGGGNQPQHF | TRBV3-1 | many | NA | TRBJ1-5
TGTGCCAGCAGCAACCCCGAGACCCAGTACTTC | CASSNPETQYF | TRBV3-1 | few | NA | TRBJ2-5
TGTGCCAGCAGTTACGAGACAGGGAATGGCTACACCTTC | CASSYETGNGYTF | TRBV12-3/TRBV12-4 | NA | TRBD1 | TRBJ1-2
TGCAGTGCGGGGATCCCGGGAGAAGAGACCCAGTACTTC | CSAGIPGEETQYF | TRBV20-1 | few | NA | TRBJ2-5
TGTGCCAGCAGTCGCAGGGACAGATCCTACGAGCAGTACTTC | CASSRRDRSYEQYF | TRBV12-3/TRBV12-4 | few | TRBD1 | TRBJ2-7
TGTGCCAGCAAGGACAGGTCAACCTACGAGCAGTACTTC | CASKDRSTYEQYF | TRBV3-1 | many | TRBD1 | TRBJ2-7
TGCAGTGCCCAGGGACAGCTCTATGGCTACACCTTC | CSAQGQLYGYTF | TRBV20-1 | few | TRBD1 | TRBJ1-2
TGTGCCAGTTCCCCCGGGACATCTGGGGCCAACGTCCTGACTTTC | CASSPGTSGANVLTF | TRBV19 | NA | NA | TRBJ2-6
TGTGCCAGCAGCTCTGGACAGGGTGTCGAGACCCAGTACTTC | CASSSGQGVETQYF | TRBV11-3 | many | TRBD1 | TRBJ2-5
TGTGCCAGCAGCCGAGGACGTCAGGGACCGAACACTGAAGCTTTCTTT | CASSRGRQGPNTEAFF | TRBV7-8 | few | NA | TRBJ1-1
TGTGCCAGTAGTATAGCTAAGCGGAGCAATCAGCCCCAGCATTTT | CASSIAKRSNQPQHF | TRBV19 | NA | NA | TRBJ1-5
TGTGCCAGCAGCCCCCACGACAGACCAACTAATGAAAAACTGTTTTTT | CASSPHDRPTNEKLFF | TRBV9 | few | NA | TRBJ1-4
TGTGCCAGCTCACCCACAGGGACCTGGACTGAAGCTTTCTTT | CASSPTGTWTEAFF | TRBV18 | NA | NA | TRBJ1-1
TGTGCCTGGGGGCACGGAGGTTACACTGAAGCTTTCTTT | CAWGHGGYTEAFF | TRBV30 | many | NA | TRBJ1-1
TGTGCCAGCAGCCCCGGAGTGGGGTCCGACACTGAAGCTTTCTTT | CASSPGVGSDTEAFF | TRBV3-1 | many | NA | TRBJ1-1
TGTGCCATCAGTGAGCAGGGAGGGGCTGACACTGAAGCTTTCTTT | CAISEQGGADTEAFF | TRBV10-3 | many | NA | TRBJ1-1
TGCGCCAGCAGCCAATCCGCCGACAGGGCCCAAAATCAGCCCCAGCATTTT | CASSQSADRAQNQPQHF | TRBV4-1 | few | TRBD1 | TRBJ1-5
TGTGCTAGTGGTTTGGTAGTGGGCCGGGGTGTTACTAACTATGGCTACACCTTC | CASGLVVGRGVTNYGYTF | TRBV12-5 | many | NA | TRBJ1-2
TGTGCCAGTAGTACCCCGGAAAGGGGGCTGAGTCAGCCCCAGCATTTT | CASSTPERGLSQPQHF | TRBV19 | NA | TRBD1 | TRBJ1-5
TGTGCCAGCTCCGCCCTGACTTCAACACTTCACAATGAGCAGTTCTTC | CASSALTSTLHNEQFF | TRBV6-1 | many | NA | TRBJ2-1
TGTGCCAGCAGCGCCCGGGGGGGGGCCCCCTACAATGAGCAGTTCTTC | CASSARGGAPYNEQFF | TRBV9 | few | TRBD2 | TRBJ2-1